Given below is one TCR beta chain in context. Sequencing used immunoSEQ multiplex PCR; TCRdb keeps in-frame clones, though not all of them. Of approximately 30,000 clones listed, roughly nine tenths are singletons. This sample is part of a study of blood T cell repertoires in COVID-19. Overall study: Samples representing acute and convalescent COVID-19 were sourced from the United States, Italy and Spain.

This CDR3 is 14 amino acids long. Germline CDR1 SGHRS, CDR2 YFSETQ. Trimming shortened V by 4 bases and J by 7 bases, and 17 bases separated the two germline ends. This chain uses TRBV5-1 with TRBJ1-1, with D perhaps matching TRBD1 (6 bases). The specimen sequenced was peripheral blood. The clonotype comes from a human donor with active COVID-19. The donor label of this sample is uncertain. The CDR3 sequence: CASSQGPGALEAFF. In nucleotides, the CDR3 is TGCGCCAGCAGCCAGGGACCAGGGGCTCTTGAAGCTTTCTTT.